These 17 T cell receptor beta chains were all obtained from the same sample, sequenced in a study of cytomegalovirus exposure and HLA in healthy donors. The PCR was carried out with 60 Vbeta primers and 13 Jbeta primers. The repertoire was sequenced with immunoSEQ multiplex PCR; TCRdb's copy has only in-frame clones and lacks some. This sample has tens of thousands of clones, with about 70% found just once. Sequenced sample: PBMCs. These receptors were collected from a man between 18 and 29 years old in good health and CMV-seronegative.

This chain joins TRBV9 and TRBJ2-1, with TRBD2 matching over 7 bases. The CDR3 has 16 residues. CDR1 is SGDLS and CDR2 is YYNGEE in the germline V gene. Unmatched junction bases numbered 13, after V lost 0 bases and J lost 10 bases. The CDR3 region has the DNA TGTGCCAGCAGCGTAGGTGTCCGGGGGGTTGAGGAAGAGCAGTTCTTC. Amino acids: CASSVGVRGVEEEQFF.

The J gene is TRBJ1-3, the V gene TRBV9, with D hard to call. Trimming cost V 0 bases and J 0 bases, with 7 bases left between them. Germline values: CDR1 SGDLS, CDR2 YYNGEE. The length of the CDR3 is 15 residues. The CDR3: CASSVDVSSGNTIYF. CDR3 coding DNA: TGTGCCAGCAGCGTAGACGTGAGCTCTGGAAACACCATATATTTT.

The CDR3 bases are TGCGCCAGCAGCTTGGTTGGGGGGGCCGAGACCCAGTACTTC. As protein: CASSLVGGAETQYF. The rearrangement uses TRBV5-1 and TRBJ2-5, with TRBD2 as a possible D gene (7 bases). There are 14 residues in the CDR3. CDR1 is SGHRS and CDR2 is YFSETQ in the germline V gene. Trimming took 0 bases from V and 5 from J, leaving 11 bases between them.

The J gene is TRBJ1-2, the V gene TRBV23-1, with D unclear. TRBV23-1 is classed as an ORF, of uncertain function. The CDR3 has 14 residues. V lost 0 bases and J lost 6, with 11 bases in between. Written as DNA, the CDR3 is TGCGCCAGCAGTCAATCGGGTCGGAGGGATGGCTACACCTTC. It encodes CASSQSGRRDGYTF.

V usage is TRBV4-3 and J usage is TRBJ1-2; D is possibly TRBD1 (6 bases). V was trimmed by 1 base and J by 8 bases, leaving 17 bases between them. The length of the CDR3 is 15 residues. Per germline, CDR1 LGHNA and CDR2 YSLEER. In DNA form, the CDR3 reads TGCGCCAGCAGCCAAGGAGGGCGGGGGGCGAACGGCTACACCTTC. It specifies CASSQGGRGANGYTF.

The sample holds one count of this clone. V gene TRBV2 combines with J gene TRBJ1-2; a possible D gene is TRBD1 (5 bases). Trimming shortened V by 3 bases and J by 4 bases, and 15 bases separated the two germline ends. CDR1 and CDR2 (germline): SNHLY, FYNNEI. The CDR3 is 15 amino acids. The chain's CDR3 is CASSDRGEGSYGYTF. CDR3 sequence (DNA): TGTGCCAGCAGTGATCGAGGGGAGGGGAGCTATGGCTACACCTTC. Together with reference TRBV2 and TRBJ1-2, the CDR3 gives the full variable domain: EPEVTQTPSHQVTQMGQEVILRCVPISNHLYFYWYRQILGQKVEFLVSFYNNEISEKSEIFDDQFSVERPDGSNFTLKIRSTKLEDSAMYFCASSDRGEGSYGYTFGSGTRLTVV.

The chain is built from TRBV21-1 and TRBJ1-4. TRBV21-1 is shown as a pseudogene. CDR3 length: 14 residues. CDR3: CASSKGGNNEKLFF. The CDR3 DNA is TGTGCCAGCAGCAAAGGCGGGAATAATGAAAAACTGTTTTTT.

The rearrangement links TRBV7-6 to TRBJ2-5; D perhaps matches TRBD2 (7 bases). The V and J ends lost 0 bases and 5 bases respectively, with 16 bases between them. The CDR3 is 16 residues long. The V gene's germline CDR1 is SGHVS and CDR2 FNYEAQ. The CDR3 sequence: CASSLATVGGPETQYF. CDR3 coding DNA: TGTGCCAGCAGCTTAGCGACTGTGGGGGGGCCTGAGACCCAGTACTTC.

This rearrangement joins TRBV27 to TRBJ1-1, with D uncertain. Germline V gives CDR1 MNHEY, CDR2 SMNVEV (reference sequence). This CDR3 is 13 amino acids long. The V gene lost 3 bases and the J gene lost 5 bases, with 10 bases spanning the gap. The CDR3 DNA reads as TGTGCCAGCAGTTTTCCAGGAGGTACTGAAGCTTTCTTT. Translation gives CASSFPGGTEAFF.

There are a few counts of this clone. Here the CDR3 DNA reads TGCGCCAGCAGCCAAGGCCTGACAGGGGGCTACGGCTACACCTTC. It encodes CASSQGLTGGYGYTF. The gene calls are TRBV4-3 and TRBJ1-2, with 10 bases lining up with TRBD1. From germline, CDR1 is LGHNA and CDR2 YSLEER. V trimming: 1 base; J trimming: 8 bases; junction bases outside the gene matches: 7. CDR3 length: 15 residues.

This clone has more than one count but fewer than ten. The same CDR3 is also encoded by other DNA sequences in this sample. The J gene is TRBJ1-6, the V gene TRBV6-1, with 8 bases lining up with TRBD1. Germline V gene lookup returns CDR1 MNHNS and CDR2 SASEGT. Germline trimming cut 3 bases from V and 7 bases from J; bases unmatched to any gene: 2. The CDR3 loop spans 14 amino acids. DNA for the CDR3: TGTGCCAGCAGTGATCGACAGGGGAATTCACCCCTCCACTTT. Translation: CASSDRQGNSPLHF.

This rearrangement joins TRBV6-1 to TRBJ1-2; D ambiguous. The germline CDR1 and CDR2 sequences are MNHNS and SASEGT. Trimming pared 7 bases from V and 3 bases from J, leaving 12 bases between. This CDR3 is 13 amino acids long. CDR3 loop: CASTRSWDYGYTF. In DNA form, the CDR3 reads TGTGCCAGCACTAGAAGCTGGGACTATGGCTACACCTTC.

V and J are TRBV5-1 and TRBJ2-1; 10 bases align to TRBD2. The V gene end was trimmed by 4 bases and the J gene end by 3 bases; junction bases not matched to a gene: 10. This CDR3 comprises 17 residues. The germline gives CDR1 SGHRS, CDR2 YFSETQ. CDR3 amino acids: CASSGRTASGGYNEQFF. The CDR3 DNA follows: TGCGCCAGCAGCGGAAGGACAGCTAGCGGGGGCTACAATGAGCAGTTCTTC.

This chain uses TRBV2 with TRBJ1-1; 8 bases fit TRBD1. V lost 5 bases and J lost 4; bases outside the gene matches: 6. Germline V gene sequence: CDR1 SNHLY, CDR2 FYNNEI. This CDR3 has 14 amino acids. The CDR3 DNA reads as TGTGCCAGCAGTCCCAGGGGGCTGGGCACTGAAGCTTTCTTT. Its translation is CASSPRGLGTEAFF.

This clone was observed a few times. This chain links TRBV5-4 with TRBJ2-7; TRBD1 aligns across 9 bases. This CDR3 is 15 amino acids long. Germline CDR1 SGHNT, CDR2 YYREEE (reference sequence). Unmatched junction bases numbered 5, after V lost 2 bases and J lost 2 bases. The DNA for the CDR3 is TGTGCCAGCAGCTTCGGACAGGGGACGACCTACGAGCAGTACGTC. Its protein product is CASSFGQGTTYEQYV.

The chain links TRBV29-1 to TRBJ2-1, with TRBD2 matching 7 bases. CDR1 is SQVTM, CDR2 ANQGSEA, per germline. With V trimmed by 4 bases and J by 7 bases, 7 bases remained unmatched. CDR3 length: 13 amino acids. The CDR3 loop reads CSVAPAGQNEQFF. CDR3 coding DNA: TGCAGCGTTGCCCCAGCGGGGCAGAATGAGCAGTTCTTC.

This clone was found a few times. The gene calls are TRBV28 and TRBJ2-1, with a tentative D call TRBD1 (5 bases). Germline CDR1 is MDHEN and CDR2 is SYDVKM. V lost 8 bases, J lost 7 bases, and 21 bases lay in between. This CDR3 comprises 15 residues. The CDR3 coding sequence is TGTGCCAGCTCCAGAACGGGCAGGGTCGAAAATGAGCAGTTCTTC. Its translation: CASSRTGRVENEQFF. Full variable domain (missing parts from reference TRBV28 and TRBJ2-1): DVKVTQSSRYLVKRTGEKVFLECVQDMDHENMFWYRQDPGLGLRLIYFSYDVKMKEKGDIPEGYSVSREKKERFSLILESASTNQTSMYLCASSRTGRVENEQFFGPGTRLTVL.